This entry lists 4 T cell receptor beta chains sequenced from one sample in a study of blood T cell repertoires in COVID-19 (dated by TCRdb to 2020 to 2022). Libraries were prepared through the immunoSEQ multiplex PCR assay. Here the immuneACCESS table is served through TCRdb, limited to in-frame sequences with V and J called. Missing clones are a known gap in these copies; in checked studies unresolved V genes cover under half, and the rest lacks a known reason. Here the sample has roughly 24,000 clones; over 75% occur a single time. About 18% of the sample lies in the top ten. Sequenced sample: peripheral blood. These receptors originate from a woman older than 75 with acute or convalescent COVID-19.

This chain uses TRBV6-5 with TRBJ1-5, with 8 bases that match TRBD1. Per the germline V gene, CDR1 is MNHEY and CDR2 is SVGAGI. There are 14 residues in the CDR3. V dropped 6 bases and J dropped 4; count of bases not matched to a gene: 5. The CDR3 DNA reads as TGTGCCAGCAGAGGACAGGGCCAGAATCAGCCCCAGCATTTT. Encoded protein: CASRGQGQNQPQHF.

The chain uses TRBV19 and TRBJ1-4; D uncertain. With 3 bases removed from V and 6 bases from J, the gap between germline ends came to 20 bases. This CDR3 contains 17 residues. Germline V gene sequence: CDR1 LNHDA, CDR2 SQIVND (reference sequence). The chain's CDR3 is CASSIMNRGPRDEKLFF. For the CDR3, the DNA is TGTGCCAGTAGTATTATGAATCGCGGGCCGCGGGATGAAAAACTGTTTTTT.

This sequence joins TRBV9 and TRBJ2-1; 8 bases agree with TRBD2. The germline CDR1 and CDR2 sequences are SGDLS and YYNGEE. Losses at the gene ends were 3 bases for V and 1 base for J; bases not matched to a gene: 12. The CDR3 length is 18 residues. The CDR3 sequence: CASSGPAGAGASYNEQFF. DNA of the CDR3: TGTGCCAGCAGCGGCCCTGCAGGAGCGGGAGCTTCCTACAATGAGCAGTTCTTC.

The chain links TRBV5-1 to TRBJ1-1; D might be TRBD1 (6 bases). The germline gives CDR1 SGHRS, CDR2 YFSETQ. There are 14 residues in the CDR3. V gave up 4 bases and J gave up 1 base, with 11 bases separating them. The CDR3 nucleotides are TGCGCCAGCAGCGGGGGACAACCGAACACTGAAGCTTTCTTT. Amino acid sequence: CASSGGQPNTEAFF. Filled out from reference TRBV5-1 and TRBJ1-1, the complete variable domain reads KAGVTQTPRYLIKTRGQQVTLSCSPISGHRSVSWYQQTPGQGLQFLFEYFSETQRNKGNFPGRFSGRQFSNSRSEMNVSTLELGDSALYLCASSGGQPNTEAFFGQGTRLTVV.